The next 10 T cell receptor beta chains were all read from a single sample in a study of cytomegalovirus exposure and HLA in healthy donors. The PCR ran on 60 Vbeta and 13 Jbeta primers. Using immunoSEQ multiplex PCR, the repertoire was profiled, and TCRdb retains in-frame clones only, with some absent. This sample has tens of thousands of clones, with roughly three fifths found just once. Material for sequencing was PBMCs. The receptors stem from a woman in her twenties or thirties in good health and CMV-seronegative.

The rearrangement uses TRBV27 and TRBJ1-1, with 7 bases matching TRBD1. V was pared by 10 bases and J by 7 bases, with 6 bases of the junction left unmatched. This CDR3 comprises 11 residues. The germline gives CDR1 MNHEY, CDR2 SMNVEV (reference sequence). This chain's CDR3 is CATYWTGEAFF. For the CDR3, the DNA is TGTGCCACTTACTGGACAGGTGAAGCTTTCTTT.

This clone appeared a few times. The chain recombines TRBV15 with TRBJ1-5, with a possible D match to TRBD1 (5 bases). Germline CDR1 LNHNV, CDR2 YYDKDF (reference sequence). This CDR3 is built from 14 residues. Trimming took 4 bases from V and 5 from J, leaving 12 bases between them. CDR3 nucleotides: TGTGCCACCAGCAAGACCCCGGGGGATCAGCCCCAGCATTTT. It is translated as CATSKTPGDQPQHF.

The sample holds a few counts of this clone. The chain has TRBV10-3 and TRBJ1-3; D may be TRBD1 (5 bases). The CDR3 runs to 17 residues. Germline CDR1 is ENHRY and CDR2 is SYGVKD. Deletions cut 3 bases from V and 0 bases from J, with 15 bases between. For the CDR3, the DNA is TGTGCCATCAGTGATAGGGACTTTTTGAGCTCTGGAAACACCATATATTTT. Translation: CAISDRDFLSSGNTIYF.

The chain employs TRBV28 and TRBJ2-6, with a possible D match to TRBD1 (6 bases). The germline gives CDR1 MDHEN, CDR2 SYDVKM. V dropped 5 bases and J dropped 1 base, with 9 bases sitting between them. There are 15 residues in the CDR3. CDR3 protein: CASSPGQSGANVLTF. CDR3 bases: TGTGCCAGCAGTCCAGGACAGTCTGGGGCCAACGTCCTGACTTTC.

V gene TRBV18 combines with J gene TRBJ2-3; TRBD2 aligns across 10 bases. The CDR3 loop spans 16 amino acids. The germline CDR1 and CDR2 sequences are KGHSH and LQKENI. The V and J ends lost 3 bases and 4 bases, in that order; junction bases with no gene match: 7. CDR3 in amino acids: CASSPALAGVADTQYF. DNA of the CDR3: TGTGCCAGCTCACCGGCCCTAGCGGGAGTAGCAGATACGCAGTATTTT.

The gene calls are TRBV7-2 and TRBJ1-1; TRBD1 matches 11 bases. Germline CDR1 and CDR2: SGHTA and FQGNSA. The CDR3 is 15 amino acids. Trimming at V came to 1 base and at J to 4 bases, leaving 2 bases not matched to a gene. The CDR3 loop reads CASSLGGTGGTEAFF. The CDR3 DNA follows: TGTGCCAGCAGCTTAGGAGGGACAGGGGGCACTGAAGCTTTCTTT.

The chain uses TRBV16 and TRBJ1-1; no definite D call. Germline CDR1 KGHSY, CDR2 FQNENV. Trimming stripped 4 bases from V and 0 bases from J, with 6 bases between. The CDR3 is 13 residues long. DNA of the CDR3: TGTGCCAGCAGCCCGACATTGAACACTGAAGCTTTCTTT. This gives the protein CASSPTLNTEAFF.

V and J are TRBV13 and TRBJ1-4, with 7 nucleotides matching TRBD1. CDR3 size: 14 residues. Trimming cost V 1 base and J 7 bases; bases outside gene matches: 3. Germline CDR1 PRHDT, CDR2 FYEKMQ (reference sequence). For the CDR3, the DNA is TGTGCCAGCAGCTTAGAGGGGGCGAGTGAAAAACTGTTTTTT. Protein: CASSLEGASEKLFF. Together with reference TRBV13 and TRBJ1-4, the CDR3 gives the full variable domain: AAGVIQSPRHLIKEKRETATLKCYPIPRHDTVYWYQQGPGQDPQFLISFYEKMQSDKGSIPDRFSAQQFSDYHSELNMSSLELGDSALYFCASSLEGASEKLFFGSGTQLSVL.

The chain couples TRBV29-1 to TRBJ2-2; possibly TRBD2 for D (6 bases). The CDR3 contains 12 residues. CDR1 is SQVTM and CDR2 is ANQGSEA in the germline V gene. With 7 bases removed from V and 7 bases from J, the gap between germline ends came to 13 bases. In DNA, the CDR3 is TGCAGCGCCGGGAGTCAAGGCGGGGAGCTGTTTTTT. Its translation is CSAGSQGGELFF.

The chain uses TRBV10-1 and TRBJ1-2; D gene ambiguous. V lost 0 bases to trimming and J lost 2 bases, with 7 bases between them. Germline CDR1 and CDR2: WNHNN and SYGVQD (reference sequence). CDR3 length: 14 amino acids. CDR3 sequence (DNA): TGCGCCAGCAGTGAGTCCCCAGGAAACTATGGCTACACCTTC. Translating gives CASSESPGNYGYTF.